The 30 T cell receptor beta chains in this list originate from one sample, sequenced in a study of OX40 agonist ivuxolimab in advanced cancers. Measured with immunoSEQ multiplex PCR; TCRdb has only the in-frame clones, and not every one. The sample carries tens of thousands of clones, about 87% recorded once. The source was CD4+ or CD8+ T cells sorted from blood, collected in a trial of the OX40 agonist ivuxolimab. The receptors shown here come from an adult with an advanced solid tumor such as melanoma, head and neck, liver or kidney cancer.

The chain employs TRBV11-2 and TRBJ1-1, with D perhaps TRBD1 (6 bases). V dropped 1 base and J dropped 6 bases, with 15 bases sitting between them. This CDR3 is 15 amino acids long. Germline V lookup: CDR1 SGHAT, CDR2 FQNNGV. The CDR3 DNA reads TGTGCCAGCAGCTTAGTTGGGGGGGGACACGCTGAAGCTTTCTTT. This translates into CASSLVGGGHAEAFF.

This chain joins TRBV5-6 and TRBJ2-1, with D possibly being TRBD1 or TRBD2 (5 bases each). V lost 4 bases to trimming and J lost 0 bases, with 14 bases between them. The CDR3 has 16 residues. Germline CDR1 is SGHDT and CDR2 is YYEEEE. The CDR3 loop reads CASSRTGASSYNEQFF. In nucleotides, the CDR3 is TGTGCCAGCAGCCGGACTGGGGCTAGCTCCTACAATGAGCAGTTCTTC.

V gene TRBV9 combines with J gene TRBJ2-3, with D uncertain. The ends were cut back, 4 bases at V and 6 bases at J, with 15 bases in the middle. The CDR3 is made up of 14 amino acids. The V gene's germline CDR1 is SGDLS and CDR2 YYNGEE. CDR3 nucleotide sequence: TGTGCCAGCAGCCCTAATGTACAAGGGGATACGCAGTATTTT. As protein: CASSPNVQGDTQYF.

The rearrangement uses TRBV10-3 and TRBJ2-5; TRBD1 matches at 8 bases. J was trimmed by 1 base and V by 3 bases; bases with no gene match: 7. Germline V CDR1 and CDR2: ENHRY, SYGVKD. This CDR3 spans 16 amino acids. DNA for the CDR3: TGTGCCATCAGTGAACCGACAGGGGCCCCCCAAGAGACCCAGTACTTC. It is translated as CAISEPTGAPQETQYF.

The chain carries TRBV28 and TRBJ1-2; D call uncertain. There are 14 residues in the CDR3. Trimming took 5 bases from V and 2 from J, leaving 12 bases between them. The germline V gene has CDR1 MDHEN and CDR2 SYDVKM. CDR3 in amino acids: CASSQPDGNYGYTF. As DNA, the CDR3 is TGTGCCAGCAGTCAGCCGGACGGCAACTATGGCTACACCTTC.

The V call is TRBV18, the J call TRBJ1-2, with a weak D call TRBD1 (6 bases). CDR1 and CDR2 (germline): KGHSH, LQKENI. CDR3 length: 14 residues. V gave up 3 bases and J gave up 2 bases, with 10 bases separating them. CDR3 DNA: TGTGCCAGCTCACCGAGTCAGGGGAACTATGGCTACACCTTC. This translates into CASSPSQGNYGYTF.

The chain joins TRBV7-8 to TRBJ1-1; D is possibly TRBD1 (5 bases). The V gene lost 4 bases and the J gene lost 0 bases, with 9 bases spanning the gap. Germline V gene sequence: CDR1 SGHVS, CDR2 FQNEAQ. This CDR3 comprises 14 residues. CDR3 sequence: CASSSRVVNTEAFF. The CDR3 DNA reads as TGTGCCAGCAGCTCCAGGGTTGTGAACACTGAAGCTTTCTTT.

Here the CDR3 DNA reads TGCGCCAGCAGCCAAGATCTCCTTGGCAGTAGCTCCTACAATGAGCAGTTCTTC. Protein product: CASSQDLLGSSSYNEQFF. The chain employs TRBV4-3 and TRBJ2-1; D ambiguous. V lost 0 bases, J lost 0 bases, and 15 bases lay in between. Germline CDR1 LGHNA, CDR2 YSLEER. The CDR3 runs 18 residues.

The chain combines TRBV18 with TRBJ1-2; D is unresolved. The germline V and J ends were trimmed by 8 bases and 4 bases, with 20 bases remaining between them. Germline-derived CDR1 and CDR2 are KGHSH and LQKENI. The CDR3 runs 15 residues. The CDR3 region has the DNA TGTGCCAGCCTCACCGGGCAGACTCTAGGCTATGGCTACACCTTC. Translating it yields CASLTGQTLGYGYTF.

The V gene is TRBV9, the J gene TRBJ2-2, with TRBD1 matching over 10 bases. V lost 2 bases to trimming and J lost 4 bases; unmatched junction nucleotides: 5. This CDR3 is built from 16 residues. Germline values: CDR1 SGDLS, CDR2 YYNGEE. The CDR3 is CASSVRQGAATGELFF. The CDR3 nucleotides are TGTGCCAGCAGCGTTCGACAGGGGGCGGCCACCGGGGAGCTGTTTTTT.

The V call is TRBV28, the J call TRBJ1-1; TRBD1 matches at 7 bases. The CDR3 runs to 12 residues. Germline CDR1 reads MDHEN; CDR2 reads SYDVKM. J gave up 11 bases and V 2 bases, and 5 bases lay outside the gene matches. The CDR3 sequence is CASSLPTGHAFF. DNA of the CDR3: TGTGCCAGCAGTTTACCGACAGGGCATGCTTTCTTT.

The chain carries TRBV5-6 and TRBJ1-5; TRBD1 agrees at 8 bases. CDR1 is SGHDT, CDR2 YYEEEE, per germline. This CDR3 spans 15 amino acids. V was clipped by 3 bases and J by 1 base; unmatched bases: 3. The CDR3 protein is CASSSTGDSNQPQHF. DNA of the CDR3: TGTGCCAGCAGCTCGACAGGGGACAGCAATCAGCCCCAGCATTTT.

CDR3: CASSLAGYSYEQYF. The CDR3 nucleotides read TGTGCCAGCAGCTTGGCAGGGTACTCCTACGAGCAGTACTTC. This sequence joins TRBV5-6 and TRBJ2-7, with a tentative D call TRBD1 (5 bases). This CDR3 comprises 14 residues. V lost 0 bases, J lost 0 bases, and 7 bases lay in between. Germline-derived CDR1 and CDR2 are SGHDT and YYEEEE.

V and J are TRBV11-3 and TRBJ1-1, with no clear D. V lost 6 bases and J lost 2, with 13 bases in between. CDR1 is SGHNT and CDR2 is YENEEA in the germline V gene. The CDR3 consists of 14 residues. CDR3 residues: CASRLAGSNTEAFF. In nucleotides, the CDR3 is TGTGCCAGCAGACTAGCCGGGTCCAACACTGAAGCTTTCTTT.

The rearrangement links TRBV28 to TRBJ2-5; D may be TRBD2 (5 bases). Trimming left V 2 bases short and J 9 bases short, with 10 bases between. The CDR3 is 12 residues long. CDR1 is MDHEN and CDR2 is SYDVKM in the germline V gene. For the CDR3, the DNA is TGTGCCAGCAGTTTAATAAAGAGGGCCCAGTACTTC. This gives the protein CASSLIKRAQYF.

The genes are TRBV5-1 and TRBJ2-7, with TRBD2 identical over 7 bases. Germline-derived CDR1 and CDR2 are SGHRS and YFSETQ. CDR3 size: 13 residues. With V trimmed by 0 bases and J by 7 bases, 4 bases remained unmatched. The CDR3 here is CASSLGGGGEQYF. CDR3 nucleotide sequence: TGCGCCAGCAGCTTGGGCGGGGGAGGGGAGCAGTACTTC.

This chain joins TRBV5-4 and TRBJ2-3; TRBD1 might be the D (7 bases). The germline V gene encodes CDR1 SGHNT and CDR2 YYREEE (reference sequence). V lost 7 bases to trimming and J lost 3 bases, with 12 bases between them. The CDR3 extends over 13 amino acids. CDR3 nucleotides: TGTGCCAGCCAGACAGGGAGGACAGATACGCAGTATTTT. Its translation: CASQTGRTDTQYF.

The chain couples TRBV7-2 to TRBJ1-1, with D hard to call. From germline, CDR1 is SGHTA and CDR2 FQGNSA. Trimming removed 3 bases at V and 0 bases at J, with 8 bases between. The CDR3 has 14 amino acids. CDR3 residues: CASSFYRVNTEAFF. The CDR3 region has the DNA TGTGCCAGCAGCTTTTATCGTGTGAACACTGAAGCTTTCTTT.

The chain employs TRBV18 and TRBJ2-5; D may be TRBD1 (5 bases). The CDR3 length is 15 residues. The germline V gene encodes CDR1 KGHSH and CDR2 LQKENI. The germline V and J ends were trimmed by 0 bases and 3 bases, with 11 bases remaining between them. CDR3 in DNA: TGTGCCAGCTCACCACCGCAAGGACAAGAAGAGACCCAGTACTTC. Protein sequence: CASSPPQGQEETQYF.

V and J are TRBV19 and TRBJ1-1; possibly TRBD1 for D (5 bases). Trimming shortened V by 3 bases and J by 1 base, and 12 bases separated the two germline ends. CDR1 is LNHDA, CDR2 SQIVND, per germline (reference sequence). The CDR3 sequence is 15 residues long. In DNA form, the CDR3 reads TGTGCCAGTAGTATCAGGGCCTTAGGGAACACTGAAGCTTTCTTT. It translates to CASSIRALGNTEAFF.

The V and J genes are TRBV6-1 and TRBJ1-5; 7 bases fit TRBD1. CDR1 is MNHNS and CDR2 is SASEGT in the germline V gene. Trimming at V came to 10 bases and at J to 0 bases, leaving 6 bases not matched to a gene. The CDR3 totals 14 residues. CDR3 in amino acids: CATWGQYSNQPQHF. The CDR3 DNA sequence: TGTGCCACGTGGGGACAGTATAGCAATCAGCCCCAGCATTTT.

The table lists this clone with a few counts. V usage is TRBV19 and J usage is TRBJ1-2; D remains unclear. Per the germline V gene, CDR1 is LNHDA and CDR2 is SQIVND (reference sequence). V lost 3 bases to trimming and J lost 6 bases, with 14 bases between them. This CDR3 has 14 residues. The CDR3 DNA reads TGTGCCAGTAGTATTCTGGGAACGGCTCATGGCTACACCTTC. Translation gives CASSILGTAHGYTF.

This clone was seen more than once but under ten times. J is TRBJ2-3 and V is TRBV11-3, with D possibly called TRBD1 or TRBD2 (5 bases each). Germline V CDR1 and CDR2: SGHNT, YENEEA. V lost 1 base and J 2 bases, leaving 16 bases between the germline ends. The CDR3 contains 17 residues. The CDR3 reads CASSLGLGTENTDTQYF. The CDR3 coding sequence is TGTGCCAGCAGCTTAGGCCTTGGGACGGAGAACACAGATACGCAGTATTTT.

The chain combines TRBV30 with TRBJ1-2; D is unresolved. In germline, CDR1 is GTSNPN, CDR2 SVGIG (reference sequence). The CDR3 is 14 amino acids. V lost 0 bases and J 6 bases, leaving 14 bases between the germline ends. This CDR3 is CAWSVPPEWNGYTF. DNA for the CDR3: TGTGCCTGGAGTGTACCGCCCGAATGGAATGGCTACACCTTC.

The V gene is TRBV11-2, the J gene TRBJ2-3; no reliable D call. This CDR3 is built from 13 residues. V lost 4 bases to trimming and J lost 6 bases, with 11 bases between them. Germline CDR1 reads SGHAT; CDR2 reads FQNNGV. In DNA form, the CDR3 reads TGTGCCAGCAGCTCCTCCGGGTTGGATACGCAGTATTTT. Its translation: CASSSSGLDTQYF.

The chain combines TRBV7-9 with TRBJ1-2; TRBD1 aligns across 8 bases. The CDR3 totals 14 residues. In germline, CDR1 is SEHNR, CDR2 FQNEAQ (reference sequence). The J segment lost 6 bases and the V segment lost 2 bases, leaving 5 bases of the junction unmatched. CDR3 DNA: TGTGCCAGCAGCTTACTAGTGACAGGGGATGGCTACACCTTC. The encoded protein is CASSLLVTGDGYTF.

This rearrangement joins TRBV2 to TRBJ1-2; tentative D call: TRBD1 (5 bases). CDR1 and CDR2 (germline): SNHLY, FYNNEI. Trimming took off 5 bases at V and 7 bases at J, with 14 bases between the two ends. There are 13 residues in the CDR3. The CDR3 nucleotides read TGTGCCAGCAGTTTCCAGGGTCATAGTGGCTACACCTTC. It codes for CASSFQGHSGYTF.

In this sample, this clone turned up once. The chain employs TRBV27 and TRBJ1-1; D gene unclear. V was cut by 7 bases and J by 4 bases, with 19 bases left in between. This CDR3 has 15 residues. Per the germline V gene, CDR1 is MNHEY and CDR2 is SMNVEV (reference sequence). DNA of the CDR3: TGTGCCAGCATTATAGATCCTTGGACGGGCACTGAAGCTTTCTTT. Translating gives CASIIDPWTGTEAFF.

The chain joins TRBV2 to TRBJ2-5; D might be TRBD2 (5 bases). The germline CDR1 and CDR2 sequences are SNHLY and FYNNEI. The ends were cut back, 1 base at V and 7 bases at J, with 13 bases in the middle. The CDR3 is 14 amino acids. CDR3 coding DNA: TGTGCCAGCAGTGAAGTCGGAGGCGGAGGGACCCAGTACTTC. Its translation is CASSEVGGGGTQYF. Supplemented by reference TRBV2 and TRBJ2-5, the full variable domain reads EPEVTQTPSHQVTQMGQEVILRCVPISNHLYFYWYRQILGQKVEFLVSFYNNEISEKSEIFDDQFSVERPDGSNFTLKIRSTKLEDSAMYFCASSEVGGGGTQYFGPGTRLLVL.

Comment on this clone: Its ends do not fully match the called genes, so a read error is possible. CDR3 residues: CASGDRTSTDTQYF. CDR3 in DNA: TGTGCCAGCGGTGACAGAACTAGCACAGATACGCAGTATTTT. The rearrangement links TRBV6-1 to TRBJ2-3; weak D call: TRBD1 (5 bases). The germline V gene has CDR1 MNHNS and CDR2 SASEGT. CDR3 length: 14 amino acids.